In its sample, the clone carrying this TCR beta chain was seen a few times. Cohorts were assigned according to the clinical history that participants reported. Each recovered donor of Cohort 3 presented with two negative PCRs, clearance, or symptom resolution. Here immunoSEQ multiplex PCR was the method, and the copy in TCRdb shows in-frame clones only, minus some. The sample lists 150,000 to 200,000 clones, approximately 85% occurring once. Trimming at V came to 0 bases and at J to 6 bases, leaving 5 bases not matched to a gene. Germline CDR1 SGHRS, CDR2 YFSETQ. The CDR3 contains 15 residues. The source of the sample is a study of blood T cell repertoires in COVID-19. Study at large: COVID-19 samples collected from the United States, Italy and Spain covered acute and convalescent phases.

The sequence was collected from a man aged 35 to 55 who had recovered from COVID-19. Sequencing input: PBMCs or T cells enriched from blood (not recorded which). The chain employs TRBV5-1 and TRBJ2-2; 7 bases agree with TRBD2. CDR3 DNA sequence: TGCGCCAGCAGCTTGGCCGGGGGGACGGCCGGGGAGCTGTTTTTT. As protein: CASSLAGGTAGELFF.